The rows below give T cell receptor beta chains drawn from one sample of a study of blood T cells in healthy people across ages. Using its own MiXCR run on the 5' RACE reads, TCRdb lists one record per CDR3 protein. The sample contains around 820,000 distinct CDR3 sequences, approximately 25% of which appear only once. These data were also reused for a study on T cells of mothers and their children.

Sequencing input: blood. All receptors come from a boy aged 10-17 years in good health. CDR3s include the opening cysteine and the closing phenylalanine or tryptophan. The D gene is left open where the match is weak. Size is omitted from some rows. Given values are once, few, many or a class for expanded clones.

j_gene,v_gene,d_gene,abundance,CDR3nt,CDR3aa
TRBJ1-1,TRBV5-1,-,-,TGCGCCAGAAAACGGGAGGGGCATGAAGCTTTCTTT,CARKREGHEAFF
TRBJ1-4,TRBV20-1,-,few,TGCAGTGCCAGAGCAACTAATGAAAAACTGTTTTTT,CSARATNEKLFF
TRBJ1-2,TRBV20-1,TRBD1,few,TGCAGTGCTAGAACGTCAACAGGGGGCGACTATGGCTACACCTTC,CSARTSTGGDYGYTF
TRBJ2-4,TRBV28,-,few,TGTGCCAGCAGTTTAGCCCCTTGGGACGCTCCCAAAGGAAACATTCAGTACTTC,CASSLAPWDAPKGNIQYF
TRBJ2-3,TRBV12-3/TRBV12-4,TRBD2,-,TGTGCCAGCAGTTCCGAGGGACTAGCGGGGGCCGAGAAGTATTTT,CASSSEGLAGAEKYF
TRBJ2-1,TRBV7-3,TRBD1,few,TGTGCCAGCAGCTTAACGGGACAGGGCTACAATGAGCAGTTCTTC,CASSLTGQGYNEQFF
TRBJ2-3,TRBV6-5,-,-,TGTGCCAGCAGTTCTCGACAGGTTAGCACAGATACGCAGTATTTT,CASSSRQVSTDTQYF
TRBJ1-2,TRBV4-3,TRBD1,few,TGCGCCAGCAGCCAAGCGACAGGGATGTACTATGGCTACACCTTC,CASSQATGMYYGYTF
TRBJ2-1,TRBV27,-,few,TGTGCCAGCAGTCCCTTAGGATCCTACAATGAGCAGTTCTTC,CASSPLGSYNEQFF
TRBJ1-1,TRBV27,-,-,TGTGCCAGCAGTTTTCGAGGGGGTTGGGACACTGAAGCTTTCTTT,CASSFRGGWDTEAFF
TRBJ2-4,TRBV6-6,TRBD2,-,TGTGCCAGCAGCCCCCGCGGGGGGACCCCGAACATTCAGTACTTC,CASSPRGGTPNIQYF
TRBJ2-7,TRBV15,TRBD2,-,TGTGCCACCAGCAATAGGGCGGGAGAGGAGCAGTACTTC,CATSNRAGEEQYF